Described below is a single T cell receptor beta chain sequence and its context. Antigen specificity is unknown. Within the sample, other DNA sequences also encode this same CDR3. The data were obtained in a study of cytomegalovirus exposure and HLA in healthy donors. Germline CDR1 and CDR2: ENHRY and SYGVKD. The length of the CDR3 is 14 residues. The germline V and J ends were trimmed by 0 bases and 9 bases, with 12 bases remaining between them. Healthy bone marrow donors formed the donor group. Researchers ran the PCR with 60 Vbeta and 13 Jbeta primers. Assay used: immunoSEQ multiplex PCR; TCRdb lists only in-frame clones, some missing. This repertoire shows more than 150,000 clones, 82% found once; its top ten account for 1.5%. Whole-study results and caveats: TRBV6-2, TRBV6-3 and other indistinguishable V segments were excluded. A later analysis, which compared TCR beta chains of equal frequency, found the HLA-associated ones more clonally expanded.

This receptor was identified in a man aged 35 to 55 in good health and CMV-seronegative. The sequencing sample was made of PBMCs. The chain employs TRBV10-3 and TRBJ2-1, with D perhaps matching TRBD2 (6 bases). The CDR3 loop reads CAISESQGGGEQFF. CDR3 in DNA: TGTGCCATCAGTGAGTCCCAGGGAGGAGGTGAGCAGTTCTTC.